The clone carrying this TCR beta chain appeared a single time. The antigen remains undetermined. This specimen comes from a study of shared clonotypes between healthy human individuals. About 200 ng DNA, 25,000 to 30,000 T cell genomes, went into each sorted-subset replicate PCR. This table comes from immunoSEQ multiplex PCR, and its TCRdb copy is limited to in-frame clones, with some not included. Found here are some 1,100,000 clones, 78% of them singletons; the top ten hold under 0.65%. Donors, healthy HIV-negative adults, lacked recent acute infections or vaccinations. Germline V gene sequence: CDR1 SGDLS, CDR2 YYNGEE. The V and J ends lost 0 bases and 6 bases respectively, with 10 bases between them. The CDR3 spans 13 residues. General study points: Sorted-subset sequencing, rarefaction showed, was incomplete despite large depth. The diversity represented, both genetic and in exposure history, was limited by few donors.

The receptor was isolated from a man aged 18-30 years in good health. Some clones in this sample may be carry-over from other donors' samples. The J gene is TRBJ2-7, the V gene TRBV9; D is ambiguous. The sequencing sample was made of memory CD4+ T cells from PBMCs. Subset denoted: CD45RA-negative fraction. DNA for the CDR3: TGTGCCAGCAGCGTAGAAAGCGTGGGCGAGCAGTACTTC. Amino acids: CASSVESVGEQYF.